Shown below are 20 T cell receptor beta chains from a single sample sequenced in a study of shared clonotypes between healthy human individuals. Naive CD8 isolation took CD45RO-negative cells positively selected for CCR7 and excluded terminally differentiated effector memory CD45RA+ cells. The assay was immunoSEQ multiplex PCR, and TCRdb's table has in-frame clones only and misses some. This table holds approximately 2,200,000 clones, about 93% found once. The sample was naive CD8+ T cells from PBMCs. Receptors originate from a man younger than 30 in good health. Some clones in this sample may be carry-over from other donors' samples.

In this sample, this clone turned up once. Written as DNA, the CDR3 is TGTGCCAGTAGTATAGATGTCAAGGGAGGGGAGTATAGCAATCAGCCCCAGCATTTT. Protein sequence: CASSIDVKGGEYSNQPQHF. The rearrangement links TRBV19 to TRBJ1-5; perhaps TRBD1 as D (5 bases). The V gene's germline CDR1 is LNHDA and CDR2 SQIVND (reference sequence). V lost 0 bases, J lost 0 bases, and 18 bases lay in between. CDR3 length equals 19 residues.

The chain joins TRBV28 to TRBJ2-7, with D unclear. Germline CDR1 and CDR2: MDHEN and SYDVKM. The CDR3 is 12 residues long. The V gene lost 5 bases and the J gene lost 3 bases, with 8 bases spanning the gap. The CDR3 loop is CASSTDRYEQYF. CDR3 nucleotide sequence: TGTGCCAGCAGTACAGACCGCTACGAGCAGTACTTC.

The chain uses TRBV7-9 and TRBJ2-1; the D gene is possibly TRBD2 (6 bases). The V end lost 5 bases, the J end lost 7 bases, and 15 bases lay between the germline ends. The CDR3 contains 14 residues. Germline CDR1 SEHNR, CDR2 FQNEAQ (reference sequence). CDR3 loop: CASSRVEGRNEQFF. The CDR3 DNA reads TGTGCCAGCAGCCGCGTGGAGGGGCGGAATGAGCAGTTCTTC.

In DNA, the CDR3 is TGCGCCAGCAGCGACGGTGGGCGCACAGATACGCAGTATTTT. It yields the protein CASSDGGRTDTQYF. The chain joins TRBV10-1 to TRBJ2-3; D is unclear. The germline V gene has CDR1 WNHNN and CDR2 SYGVQD (reference sequence). V was cut by 6 bases and J by 1 base, with 11 bases left in between. The CDR3 has 14 residues.

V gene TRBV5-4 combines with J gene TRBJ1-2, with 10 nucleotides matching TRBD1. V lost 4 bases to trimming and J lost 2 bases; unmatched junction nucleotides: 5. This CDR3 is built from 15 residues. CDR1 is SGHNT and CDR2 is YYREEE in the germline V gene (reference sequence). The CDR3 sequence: CASSPDRGENYGYTF. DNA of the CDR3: TGTGCCAGCAGCCCGGACAGGGGGGAAAACTATGGCTACACCTTC.

CDR3 coding DNA: TGTGCCACCAGCAGAGGCGTGGGGGTCTACGAGCAGTACTTC. It encodes CATSRGVGVYEQYF. This chain uses TRBV15 with TRBJ2-7; the D gene could be TRBD1 or TRBD2 (5 bases each). The CDR3 runs 14 residues. Germline values: CDR1 LNHNV, CDR2 YYDKDF (reference sequence). Trimming removed 1 base from V and 3 bases from J, with 10 bases in between.

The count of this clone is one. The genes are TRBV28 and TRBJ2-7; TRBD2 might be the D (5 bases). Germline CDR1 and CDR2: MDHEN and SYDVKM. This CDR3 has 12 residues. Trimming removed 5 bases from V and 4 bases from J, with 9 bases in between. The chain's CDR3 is CASSDGVYEQYF. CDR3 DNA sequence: TGTGCCAGCAGTGACGGGGTGTACGAGCAGTACTTC.

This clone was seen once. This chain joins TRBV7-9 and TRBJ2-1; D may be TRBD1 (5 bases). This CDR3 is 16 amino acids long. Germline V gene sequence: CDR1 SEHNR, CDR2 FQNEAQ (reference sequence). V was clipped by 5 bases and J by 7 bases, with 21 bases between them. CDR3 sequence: CASSLEPLGLGNEQFF. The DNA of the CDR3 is TGTGCCAGCAGCCTCGAACCATTGGGGCTGGGGAATGAGCAGTTCTTC.

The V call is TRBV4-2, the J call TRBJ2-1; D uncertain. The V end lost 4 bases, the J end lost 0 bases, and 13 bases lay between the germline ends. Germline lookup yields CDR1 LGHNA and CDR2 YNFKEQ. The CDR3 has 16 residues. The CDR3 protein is CASSPGRSSSYNEQFF. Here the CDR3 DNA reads TGTGCCAGCAGCCCCGGCAGATCCAGCTCCTACAATGAGCAGTTCTTC.

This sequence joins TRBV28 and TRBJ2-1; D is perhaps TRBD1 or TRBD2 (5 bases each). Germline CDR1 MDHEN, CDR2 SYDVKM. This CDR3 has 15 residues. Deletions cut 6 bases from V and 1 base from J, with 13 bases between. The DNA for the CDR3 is TGTGCCAGCAGGACGGGGCAGACATCCTACAATGAGCAGTTCTTC. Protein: CASRTGQTSYNEQFF.

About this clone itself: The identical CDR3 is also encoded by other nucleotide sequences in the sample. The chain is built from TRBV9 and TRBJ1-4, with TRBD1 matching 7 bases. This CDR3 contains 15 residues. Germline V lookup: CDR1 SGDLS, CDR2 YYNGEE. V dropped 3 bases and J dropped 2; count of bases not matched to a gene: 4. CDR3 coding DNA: TGTGCCAGCAGCGCGGGGACAGCTACTAATGAAAAACTGTTTTTT. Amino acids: CASSAGTATNEKLFF.

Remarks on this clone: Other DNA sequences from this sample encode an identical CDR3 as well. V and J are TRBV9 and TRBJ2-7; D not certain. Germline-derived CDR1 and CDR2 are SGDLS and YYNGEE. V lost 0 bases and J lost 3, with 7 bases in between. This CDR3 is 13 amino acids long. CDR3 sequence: CASSVAGSYEQYF. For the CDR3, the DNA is TGTGCCAGCAGCGTAGCCGGCAGCTACGAGCAGTACTTC. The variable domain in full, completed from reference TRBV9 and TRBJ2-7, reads DSGVTQTPKHLITATGQRVTLRCSPRSGDLSVYWYQQSLDQGLQFLIQYYNGEERAKGNILERFSAQQFPDLHSELNLSSLELGDSALYFCASSVAGSYEQYFGPGTRLTVT.

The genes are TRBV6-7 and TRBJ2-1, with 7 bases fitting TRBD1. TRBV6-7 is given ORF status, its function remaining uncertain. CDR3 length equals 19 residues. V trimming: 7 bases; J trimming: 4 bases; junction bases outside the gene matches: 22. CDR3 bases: TGTGCCAGCAACGACCGGGACAGTCCCACCCCTGGGCATTACAATGAGCAGTTCTTC. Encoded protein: CASNDRDSPTPGHYNEQFF.

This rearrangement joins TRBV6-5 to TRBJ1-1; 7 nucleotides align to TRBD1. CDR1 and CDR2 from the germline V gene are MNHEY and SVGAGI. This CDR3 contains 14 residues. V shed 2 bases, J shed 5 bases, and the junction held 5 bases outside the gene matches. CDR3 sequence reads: CASSYPDRPTEAFF. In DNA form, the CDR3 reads TGTGCCAGCAGTTACCCGGACAGGCCGACTGAAGCTTTCTTT.

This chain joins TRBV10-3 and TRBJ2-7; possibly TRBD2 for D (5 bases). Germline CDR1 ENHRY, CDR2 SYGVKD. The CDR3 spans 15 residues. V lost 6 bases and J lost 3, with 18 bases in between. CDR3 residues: CAISPTPAGNYEQYF. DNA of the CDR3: TGTGCCATCAGCCCGACCCCAGCCGGGAACTACGAGCAGTACTTC.

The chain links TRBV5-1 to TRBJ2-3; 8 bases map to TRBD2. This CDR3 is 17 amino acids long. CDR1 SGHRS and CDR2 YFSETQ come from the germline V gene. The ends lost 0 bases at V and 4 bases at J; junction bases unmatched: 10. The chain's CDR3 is CASSLGLSGKGADTQYF. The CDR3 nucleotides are TGCGCCAGCAGCTTGGGTCTTAGCGGGAAAGGGGCAGATACGCAGTATTTT.

CDR3 sequence: CASSHPAGTGNQPQHF. The CDR3 DNA is TGCGCCAGCAGCCACCCCGCCGGGACAGGGAATCAGCCCCAGCATTTT. The chain joins TRBV4-1 to TRBJ1-5; 9 positions match TRBD1. The trim removed 3 bases at V and 4 bases at J, leaving 7 bases unmatched. The CDR3 has 16 amino acids. The germline gives CDR1 MGHRA, CDR2 YSYEKL.

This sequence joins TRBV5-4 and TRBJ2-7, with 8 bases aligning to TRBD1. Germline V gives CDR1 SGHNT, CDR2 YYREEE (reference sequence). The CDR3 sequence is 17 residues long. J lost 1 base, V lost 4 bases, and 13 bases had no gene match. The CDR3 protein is CASSAGQGAGRSYEQYF. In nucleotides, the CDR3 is TGTGCCAGCAGCGCAGGCCAGGGGGCGGGCCGATCCTACGAGCAGTACTTC. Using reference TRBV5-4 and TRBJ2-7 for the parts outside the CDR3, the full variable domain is ETGVTQSPTHLIKTRGQQVTLRCSSQSGHNTVSWYQQALGQGPQFIFQYYREEENGRGNFPPRFSGLQFPNYSSELNVNALELDDSALYLCASSAGQGAGRSYEQYFGPGTRLTVT.

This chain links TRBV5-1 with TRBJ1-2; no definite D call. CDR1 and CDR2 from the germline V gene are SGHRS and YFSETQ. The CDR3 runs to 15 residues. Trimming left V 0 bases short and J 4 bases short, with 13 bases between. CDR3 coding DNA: TGCGCCAGCAGCTTGGCCGTGCCCCTGGGCTATGGCTACACCTTC. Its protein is CASSLAVPLGYGYTF.

DNA of the CDR3: TGTGCCAGCAGCTTCGACTTGAGCGGGGAGCTGTTTTTT. Amino acids: CASSFDLSGELFF. The rearrangement uses TRBV7-8 and TRBJ2-2; D remains unclear. Germline V gene data show CDR1 as SGHVS and CDR2 as FQNEAQ. V lost 3 bases and J lost 7, with 9 bases in between. The length of the CDR3 is 13 residues.